The clone carrying this T cell receptor beta chain occurred a few times. The genes are named according to mouse. From the germline J gene comes the end of the CDR3, since the read stops 4 residues before it. A sort of pooled cutaneous lymph node cells used CD4, CD8alpha, NKG2D, NKG2ACE and other stains. This sample is part of a study of CD8+ T cells in alopecia areata. The trim removed 3 bases at V and 4 bases at J, leaving 8 bases unmatched. Germline V gene data show CDR1 as NSHNY and CDR2 as SYGAGN. This CDR3 has 16 residues. Extracted from the samples, RNA was reverse transcribed into cDNA to serve as the sequencing template. Repertoires were generated with immunoSEQ multiplex PCR, while TCRdb's copy carries only in-frame clones and drops some. The repertoire consists of 270,000 or so clones, none detected only once.

V is TRBV13-1 and J is TRBJ1-2, with 11 bases lining up with TRBD1. The source of this sequence is a C3H/HeJ mouse with alopecia areata. The MHC haplotype recorded for the strain is H2-k. The material sequenced was CD4+ T cells sorted from a lymph node. The covered CDR3 bases are TGTGCCAGCAGTGCCTCCGGGACAGGGGGATTCTCC. Residues: CASSASGTGGFS. The CDR3 reads in full as CASSASGTGGFSDYTF.